The present T cell receptor (beta chain) was sequenced within a study of cytomegalovirus exposure and HLA in healthy donors. Study information: The 100 to 150 validation repertoires and the approximately 690 first-cohort repertoires shared a platform, a later analysis reported. General study points: Investigators reported 150 to 200 TCR beta chains as tied to cytomegalovirus. Later, an analysis found that TCR clusters from the first cohort tended to co-occur in the 90 to 150 validation repertoires. Using the classifier, cytomegalovirus status was reportedly diagnosed with high specificity and sensitivity.

The table came from immunoSEQ multiplex PCR; TCRdb's copy has only in-frame clones and leaves some out. The data contain tens of thousands of clones, approximately 95% of them seen just once; the ten biggest clones take up around 5.8%. As regards this clone: Its antigen is unknown.

The receptor's source is a woman aged 18 to 35 in good health and CMV-seronegative. The specimen sequenced was PBMCs.

The CDR3 DNA reads TGTGCCAGCAGTGAAGTTTTGTTTGGACAGCATGGCTACACCTTC. Amino acid sequence: CASSEVLFGQHGYTF. J is TRBJ1-2 and V is TRBV25-1; perhaps TRBD1 as D (6 bases). The CDR3 spans 15 residues. V lost 2 bases and J 6 bases, leaving 16 bases between the germline ends. The V gene's germline CDR1 is MGHDK and CDR2 SYGVNS.